These T cell receptor beta chains were read from a single sample in a study of T cell responses to AZD1222 COVID-19 vaccine. TCRdb's copy holds only in-frame clones and misses some; the assay was immunoSEQ multiplex PCR. Among more than 140,000 clones listed, around 92% were seen once. This material consisted of peripheral blood, taken on day 0 of AZD1222 vaccination. Source of these receptors: an adult in good health. CDR3s include the opening cysteine and the closing phenylalanine or tryptophan.

>TRBJ2-5|TRBV5-1
CASSLGLAGVGRQETQYF
>TRBJ2-7|TRBV6-2/TRBV6-3
CASSYGQASYEQYF
>TRBJ2-1|TRBV7-3
CASSSTSFHEQFF
>TRBJ2-7|TRBV5-1
CASSWTGSGSYEQYF
>TRBJ1-2|TRBV11-2
CASSLGLNYGYTF
>TRBJ2-3|TRBV7-9
CASSEPRTRLATDTQYF
>TRBJ2-3|TRBV15
CATSREVTGSTDTQYF
>TRBJ2-5|TRBV4-3
CASSPGLSQETQYF
>TRBJ1-2|TRBV6-5
CASSYWSGGGYGYTF
>TRBJ1-2|TRBV19
CASSGQGGGYTF
>TRBJ2-3|TRBV20-1
CSASLAGEGTDTQYF
>TRBJ1-1|TRBV5-1
CASSLQAGWGAEAFF
>TRBJ1-5|TRBV6-6
CASSYSYQRSQPQHF
>TRBJ1-1|TRBV19
CASSIGPWNTEAFF
>TRBJ1-3|TRBV19
CAINPPQGSSGNTIYF
>TRBJ2-6|TRBV4-1
CASSHWVGAYPSGANVLTF
>TRBJ2-3|TRBV7-8
CASRRTTDTQYF
>TRBJ2-2|TRBV10-1
CASRSQGGDTGELFF
>TRBJ1-4|TRBV7-2
CASSIAGTGQGKLFF
>TRBJ2-7|TRBV6-5
CASRLGVYEQYF
>TRBJ1-5|TRBV7-2
CASSLTREVQPQHF
>TRBJ1-6|TRBV12-3/TRBV12-4
CASRLGTVSPLHF
>TRBJ2-2|TRBV15
CATSRDRTLTGELFF
>TRBJ2-5|TRBV30
CAWSGPRVSGQETQYF
>TRBJ2-1|TRBV4-3
CASSQIDTGFNEQFF
>TRBJ2-1|TRBV6-2/TRBV6-3
CASSYSVGGPESSYNEQFF
>TRBJ2-5|TRBV2
CASSPGQGASKTQYF
>TRBJ1-1|TRBV19
CASSIGIEAFF
>TRBJ2-7|TRBV16
CASSQSLSGTGGEQYF
>TRBJ2-7|TRBV4-2
CASSPLAGLPAREQYF
>TRBJ2-7|TRBV9
CASSATGTAAVDEQYF
>TRBJ1-4|TRBV2
CASSGGVSEKLFF
>TRBJ2-1|TRBV20-1
CSASHLIAGDRNEQFF
>TRBJ2-2|TRBV7-3
CASSLTAGGTGELFF
>TRBJ2-1|TRBV5-1
CASSLAGGSGYNEQFF
>TRBJ1-2|TRBV4-2
CASSQGMGGGDYGYTF
>TRBJ1-5|TRBV24-1
CATRGQGAGQPQHF
>TRBJ2-7|TRBV2
CASRQGDEQYF
>TRBJ2-1|TRBV11-1
CASSLQGSYNEQFF
>TRBJ2-3|TRBV4-3
CASSQDRGKPLTDTQYF
>TRBJ1-1|TRBV7-2
CASSFRPEAEAFF
>TRBJ2-5|TRBV3-1/TRBV3-2
CASSQAGLETQYF
>TRBJ1-3|TRBV19
CASSHDWSSGNTIYF
>TRBJ2-2|TRBV7-3
CASSLAGNTGELFF
>TRBJ2-7|TRBV6-2/TRBV6-3
CASSDSYEQYF
>TRBJ2-3|TRBV7-2
CASSFVLDTQYF
>TRBJ2-3|TRBV18
CASSPNEETGRSDTQYF
>TRBJ2-7|TRBV28
CASRSTGKSLYEQYF
>TRBJ1-2|TRBV5-6
CASSFLQGVTVDYGYTF
>TRBJ1-5|TRBV24-1
CATSDLGTDSNQPQHF
>TRBJ2-7|TRBV12-3/TRBV12-4
CATKDYEGYEQYF
>TRBJ2-1|TRBV6-2/TRBV6-3
CASSPRGLLNLYNEQFF
>TRBJ1-1|TRBV7-8
CASSSRLARTGELNTEAFF
>TRBJ2-1|TRBV11-3
CASSATGTYEQFF
>TRBJ2-5|TRBV29-1
CSARRDGETQYF
>TRBJ1-1|TRBV29-1
CSVERSGGGDTEAFF